Listed below are T cell receptor beta chains from one sample, sequenced in a study of cytomegalovirus exposure and HLA in healthy donors. The method was immunoSEQ multiplex PCR; TCRdb's version includes in-frame clones alone and lacks a portion of them. The sample includes about 160,000 clones, roughly 80% seen only once; the top ten take 2.4%. Sequencing input: PBMCs. Source of these receptors: a male donor in good health and CMV-seronegative. The CDR3 runs from the conserved cysteine through the conserved F or W. Each record gives: V gene, J gene, clone size, D gene, CDR3 protein, CDR3 DNA. A D gene is named only where the DNA matches it firmly. Not all rows give a size; the values are once, few, many and, for expanded clones, a class.

V gene: TRBV29-1; J gene: TRBJ2-2; clone size: -; D gene: -; CDR3 protein: CSVAAPRGRETGELFF; CDR3 DNA: TGCAGCGTTGCGGCCCCGAGGGGCCGGGAGACCGGGGAGCTGTTTTTT
V gene: TRBV7-3; J gene: TRBJ2-5; clone size: -; D gene: TRBD1; CDR3 protein: CASSSTGGEETQYF; CDR3 DNA: TGTGCCAGCAGCTCGACAGGGGGCGAAGAGACCCAGTACTTC
V gene: TRBV7-9; J gene: TRBJ2-7; clone size: once; D gene: TRBD2; CDR3 protein: CASSGGLAGGYEQYF; CDR3 DNA: TGTGCCAGCAGCGGAGGACTAGCGGGGGGGTACGAGCAGTACTTC
V gene: TRBV11-2; J gene: TRBJ2-3; clone size: -; D gene: -; CDR3 protein: CASSLAGESTDTQYF; CDR3 DNA: TGTGCCAGCAGCTTAGCAGGGGAGAGCACAGATACGCAGTATTTT
V gene: TRBV30; J gene: TRBJ1-1; clone size: few; D gene: TRBD1; CDR3 protein: CAWKDRTEAFF; CDR3 DNA: TGTGCCTGGAAGGACAGGACTGAAGCTTTCTTT
V gene: TRBV7-9; J gene: TRBJ2-3; clone size: -; D gene: -; CDR3 protein: CASSRTVADTQYF; CDR3 DNA: TGTGCCAGTTCGCGGACTGTCGCAGATACGCAGTATTTT
V gene: TRBV28; J gene: TRBJ1-6; clone size: -; D gene: TRBD1; CDR3 protein: CASSLSETGGPLHF; CDR3 DNA: TGTGCCAGCAGTTTATCGGAGACAGGGGGTCCCCTCCACTTT
V gene: TRBV9; J gene: TRBJ2-6; clone size: once; D gene: -; CDR3 protein: CASSVGRGSGANVLTF; CDR3 DNA: TGTGCCAGCAGCGTAGGCAGGGGTAGTGGGGCCAACGTCCTGACTTTC
V gene: TRBV11-2; J gene: TRBJ1-3; clone size: -; D gene: -; CDR3 protein: CASGASSGNTIYF; CDR3 DNA: TGTGCCAGCGGGGCCAGCTCTGGAAACACCATATATTTT
V gene: TRBV27; J gene: TRBJ2-5; clone size: -; D gene: TRBD2; CDR3 protein: CASSPTSGSQETQYF; CDR3 DNA: TGTGCCAGCAGTCCGACTAGCGGGAGTCAAGAGACCCAGTACTTC
V gene: TRBV15; J gene: TRBJ2-2; clone size: -; D gene: -; CDR3 protein: CATSRNKNTGELFF; CDR3 DNA: TGTGCCACCAGCAGAAACAAGAACACCGGGGAGCTGTTTTTT
V gene: TRBV5-6; J gene: TRBJ1-2; clone size: -; D gene: -; CDR3 protein: CASSPQGTNYGYTF; CDR3 DNA: TGTGCCAGCAGCCCACAGGGAACTAACTATGGCTACACCTTC
V gene: TRBV4-1; J gene: TRBJ2-7; clone size: -; D gene: -; CDR3 protein: CASSQPSSYEQYF; CDR3 DNA: TGCGCCAGCAGCCAGCCTAGCTCCTACGAGCAGTACTTC
V gene: TRBV19; J gene: TRBJ2-6; clone size: -; D gene: TRBD2; CDR3 protein: CATDSGRPSGANVLTF; CDR3 DNA: TGTGCCACAGATAGCGGGAGACCCTCTGGGGCCAACGTCCTGACTTTC
V gene: TRBV14; J gene: TRBJ2-5; clone size: -; D gene: TRBD2; CDR3 protein: CASSQGSGRAVETQYF; CDR3 DNA: TGTGCCAGCAGCCAGGGTAGCGGGAGGGCCGTAGAGACCCAGTACTTC
V gene: TRBV15; J gene: TRBJ1-4; clone size: -; D gene: -; CDR3 protein: CATSRDPVQEKLFF; CDR3 DNA: TGTGCCACCAGCAGAGATCCCGTCCAGGAAAAACTGTTTTTT
V gene: TRBV28; J gene: TRBJ1-5; clone size: -; D gene: -; CDR3 protein: CASSYEALRRNQPQHF; CDR3 DNA: TGTGCCAGCAGCTATGAGGCACTGCGGCGGAATCAGCCCCAGCATTTT
V gene: TRBV6-1; J gene: TRBJ2-5; clone size: -; D gene: TRBD2; CDR3 protein: CASSEGLATKTQYF; CDR3 DNA: TGTGCCAGCAGCGAGGGACTAGCAACGAAGACCCAGTACTTC
V gene: TRBV11-1; J gene: TRBJ1-2; clone size: -; D gene: -; CDR3 protein: CASSSFTHGEGYTF; CDR3 DNA: TGTGCCAGCAGCTCTTTCACCCACGGGGAGGGCTACACCTTC
V gene: TRBV5-8; J gene: TRBJ2-4; clone size: -; D gene: -; CDR3 protein: CASSYLRDISTIQYF; CDR3 DNA: TGTGCCAGCAGCTACCTCCGGGACATCTCAACCATTCAGTACTTC
V gene: TRBV18; J gene: TRBJ2-3; clone size: -; D gene: TRBD2; CDR3 protein: CASSRGTSGSTDTQYF; CDR3 DNA: TGTGCCAGCTCACGAGGGACTAGCGGAAGCACAGATACGCAGTATTTT
V gene: TRBV19; J gene: TRBJ2-2; clone size: -; D gene: TRBD1; CDR3 protein: CASRATGGTNTGELFF; CDR3 DNA: TGTGCCAGTAGAGCTACAGGGGGAACGAACACCGGGGAGCTGTTTTTT
V gene: TRBV9; J gene: TRBJ2-3; clone size: -; D gene: TRBD2; CDR3 protein: CASSVYSGSSGGHTDTQYF; CDR3 DNA: TGTGCCAGCAGCGTATATTCCGGTTCTAGCGGGGGGCACACAGATACGCAGTATTTT
V gene: TRBV29-1; J gene: TRBJ2-1; clone size: once; D gene: -; CDR3 protein: CSVQWSITHNEQFF; CDR3 DNA: TGCAGCGTTCAGTGGAGCATAACGCACAATGAGCAGTTCTTC
V gene: TRBV19; J gene: TRBJ2-2; clone size: -; D gene: TRBD1; CDR3 protein: CASSRDRGGTGELFF; CDR3 DNA: TGTGCCAGTAGTAGGGACAGGGGGGGCACCGGGGAGCTGTTTTTT
V gene: TRBV4-2; J gene: TRBJ1-2; clone size: -; D gene: -; CDR3 protein: CASSQEQGGGYTF; CDR3 DNA: TGTGCCAGCAGCCAAGAACAGGGAGGGGGCTACACCTTC
V gene: TRBV6-5; J gene: TRBJ2-5; clone size: -; D gene: TRBD2; CDR3 protein: CASEAGGEETQYF; CDR3 DNA: TGTGCCAGCGAGGCGGGAGGTGAAGAGACCCAGTACTTC
V gene: TRBV5-4; J gene: TRBJ2-3; clone size: few; D gene: -; CDR3 protein: CASSSPGGDTQYF; CDR3 DNA: TGTGCCAGCAGCTCCCCCGGGGGAGATACGCAGTATTTT
V gene: TRBV28; J gene: TRBJ2-6; clone size: -; D gene: -; CDR3 protein: CASSFLGNSGANVLTF; CDR3 DNA: TGTGCCAGCAGTTTCCTCGGGAACTCTGGGGCCAACGTCCTGACTTTC
V gene: TRBV27; J gene: TRBJ2-1; clone size: once; D gene: -; CDR3 protein: CASRLGQTYNEQFF; CDR3 DNA: TGTGCCAGCAGATTGGGACAAACTTACAATGAGCAGTTCTTC
V gene: TRBV5-1; J gene: TRBJ2-2; clone size: -; D gene: -; CDR3 protein: CASSSQGTGELFF; CDR3 DNA: TGCGCCAGCAGCTCACAGGGTACCGGGGAGCTGTTTTTT
V gene: TRBV7-6; J gene: TRBJ2-3; clone size: -; D gene: -; CDR3 protein: CASSFRLDGTDTQYF; CDR3 DNA: TGTGCCAGCAGCTTCCGACTAGACGGCACAGATACGCAGTATTTT
V gene: TRBV19; J gene: TRBJ2-2; clone size: -; D gene: -; CDR3 protein: CASSIGRGAGGRTGELFF; CDR3 DNA: TGTGCCAGTAGTATAGGTAGAGGGGCCGGGGGACGCACCGGGGAGCTGTTTTTT
V gene: TRBV7-9; J gene: TRBJ2-7; clone size: -; D gene: -; CDR3 protein: CASSPVKAGDYEQYF; CDR3 DNA: TGTGCCAGCAGCCCGGTTAAGGCAGGGGACTACGAGCAGTACTTC
V gene: TRBV28; J gene: TRBJ1-2; clone size: -; D gene: TRBD1; CDR3 protein: CASSDNRGLNYGYTF; CDR3 DNA: TGTGCCAGCAGTGACAACAGGGGGTTGAACTATGGCTACACCTTC
V gene: TRBV5-1; J gene: TRBJ1-5; clone size: -; D gene: TRBD1; CDR3 protein: CASSPTGTGFQPQHF; CDR3 DNA: TGCGCCAGCAGCCCAACTGGGACAGGGTTTCAGCCCCAGCATTTT
V gene: TRBV4-2; J gene: TRBJ2-3; clone size: -; D gene: TRBD2; CDR3 protein: CASSQGTSGRPSTDTQYF; CDR3 DNA: TGTGCCAGCAGCCAGGGGACTAGCGGGAGGCCTAGCACAGATACGCAGTATTTT
V gene: TRBV10-3; J gene: TRBJ2-7; clone size: -; D gene: -; CDR3 protein: CAISGGGRRTYEQYF; CDR3 DNA: TGTGCCATCAGTGGAGGAGGGCGACGAACCTACGAGCAGTACTTC